One TCR beta chain is described in this entry. Its antigen remains unknown. Germline is not matched at one junction end, which may reflect a read error. This sample stems from a study of T cell responses to AZD1222 COVID-19 vaccine. Study results and caveats: CD4 TCRs associated with vaccination spanned spike, dominating at 160-218 and 743-854. Compared with day 0, the breadth and depth of the Spike-specific TCR repertoire rose significantly after two doses of AZD1222. Repertoires were obtained solely post-peak T cell response.

The repertoire was sequenced with immunoSEQ multiplex PCR; TCRdb's copy has only in-frame clones and lacks some. Here the sample spans around 180,000 clones, over 80% being singletons. CDR1 is SSHAT, CDR2 FNYEAQ, per germline (reference sequence). The CDR3 has 16 amino acids. The chain is built from TRBV7-7 and TRBJ2-5; possible D gene TRBD2, 5 bases. This TCR was recovered from an adult in good health. The source was peripheral blood, collected on day 0 of MenACWY control vaccination. The CDR3 sequence is CASSPLVARAQETQYF. Here the CDR3 DNA reads TGTGCTAGCAGCCCCCTCGTGGCGCGGGCCCAAGAGACCCAGTACTTC. The full variable domain, rest sourced from reference TRBV7-7 and TRBJ2-5, is GAGVSQSPRYKVTKRGQDVTLRCDPISSHATLYWYQQALGQGPEFLTYFNYEAQPDKSGLPSDRFSAERPEGSISTLTIQRTEQRDSAMYRCASSPLVARAQETQYFGPGTRLLVL.